The 2 T cell receptor beta chains presented below share a single source sample, sequenced in a study of blood T cell repertoires in COVID-19. Profiling relied on immunoSEQ multiplex PCR, and the TCRdb table lists in-frame clones only, not all of them. The sample holds 150,000 to 200,000 clones, 75% to 85% seen once. Sequencing was performed on PBMCs or T cells enriched from blood (not recorded which). The receptors were sampled from a man aged 40-55 years who had recovered from COVID-19.

V gene TRBV18 combines with J gene TRBJ1-1, with a possible D match to TRBD1 (5 bases). V lost 3 bases and J lost 2, with 10 bases in between. The V gene's germline CDR1 is KGHSH and CDR2 LQKENI. The CDR3 has 14 amino acids. For the CDR3, the DNA is TGTGCCAGCTCACCGACAGCAATAAACACTGAAGCTTTCTTT. Its translation is CASSPTAINTEAFF.

The rearrangement links TRBV2 to TRBJ2-1; 11 positions match TRBD2. CDR1 is SNHLY, CDR2 FYNNEI, per germline. CDR3 length: 15 residues. Unmatched junction bases numbered 3, after V lost 5 bases and J lost 3 bases. The CDR3 nucleotides are TGTGCCAGCAGTCAGGGACTAGCGGACTACAATGAGCAGTTCTTC. This gives the protein CASSQGLADYNEQFF.